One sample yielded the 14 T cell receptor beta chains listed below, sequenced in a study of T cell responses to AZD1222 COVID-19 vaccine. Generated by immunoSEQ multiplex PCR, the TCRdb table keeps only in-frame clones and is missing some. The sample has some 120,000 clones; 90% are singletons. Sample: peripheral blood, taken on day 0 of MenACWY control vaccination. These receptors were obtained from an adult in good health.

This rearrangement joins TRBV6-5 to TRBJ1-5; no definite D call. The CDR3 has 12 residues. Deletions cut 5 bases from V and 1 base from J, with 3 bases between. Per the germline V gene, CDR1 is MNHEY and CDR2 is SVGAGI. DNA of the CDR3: TGTGCCAGCAGTCCCAGCAATCAGCCCCAGCATTTT. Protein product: CASSPSNQPQHF.

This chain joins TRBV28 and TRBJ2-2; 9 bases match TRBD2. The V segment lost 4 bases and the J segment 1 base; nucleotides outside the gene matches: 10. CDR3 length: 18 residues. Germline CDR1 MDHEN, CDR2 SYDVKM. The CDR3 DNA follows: TGTGCCAGCAGTTCCGGGGCTTGGACTAGCGAGAACACCGGGGAGCTGTTTTTT. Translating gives CASSSGAWTSENTGELFF.

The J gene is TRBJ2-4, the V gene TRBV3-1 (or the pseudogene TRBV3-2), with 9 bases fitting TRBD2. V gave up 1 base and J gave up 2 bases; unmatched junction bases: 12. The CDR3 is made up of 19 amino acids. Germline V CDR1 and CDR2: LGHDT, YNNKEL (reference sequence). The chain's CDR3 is CASSQVPIGAGGPKNIQYF. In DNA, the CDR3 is TGTGCCAGCAGCCAAGTCCCCATTGGAGCGGGGGGACCCAAAAACATTCAGTACTTC.

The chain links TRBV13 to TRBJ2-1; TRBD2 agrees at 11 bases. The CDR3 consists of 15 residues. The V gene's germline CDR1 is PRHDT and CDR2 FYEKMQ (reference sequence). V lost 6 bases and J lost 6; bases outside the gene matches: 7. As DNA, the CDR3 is TGTGCCAGCAGAGAACTAGCGGGAGTGGGCAATGAGCAGTTCTTC. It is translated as CASRELAGVGNEQFF. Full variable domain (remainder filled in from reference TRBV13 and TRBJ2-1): AAGVIQSPRHLIKEKRETATLKCYPIPRHDTVYWYQQGPGQDPQFLISFYEKMQSDKGSIPDRFSAQQFSDYHSELNMSSLELGDSALYFCASRELAGVGNEQFFGPGTRLTVL.

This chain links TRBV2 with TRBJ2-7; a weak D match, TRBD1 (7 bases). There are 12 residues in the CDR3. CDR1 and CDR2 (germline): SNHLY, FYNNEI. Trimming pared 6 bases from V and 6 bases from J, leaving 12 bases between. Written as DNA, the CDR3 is TGTGCCAGCAGAGGAGGGACAGTCGAGCAGTACTTC. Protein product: CASRGGTVEQYF.

The CDR3 region is CASSRPNTMNTEAFF. DNA of the CDR3: TGTGCCAGCAGCCGACCGAATACAATGAACACTGAAGCTTTCTTT. The V and J genes are TRBV11-2 and TRBJ1-1; D is unclear. Germline lookup yields CDR1 SGHAT and CDR2 FQNNGV. The V end lost 5 bases, the J end lost 0 bases, and 13 bases lay between the germline ends. The CDR3 spans 15 residues.

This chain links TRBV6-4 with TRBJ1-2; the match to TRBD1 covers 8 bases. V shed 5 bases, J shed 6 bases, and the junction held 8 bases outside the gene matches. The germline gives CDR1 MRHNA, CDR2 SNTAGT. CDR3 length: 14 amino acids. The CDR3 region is CASSKRTGLDGYTF. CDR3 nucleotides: TGTGCCAGCAGTAAAAGGACAGGGTTGGATGGCTACACCTTC.

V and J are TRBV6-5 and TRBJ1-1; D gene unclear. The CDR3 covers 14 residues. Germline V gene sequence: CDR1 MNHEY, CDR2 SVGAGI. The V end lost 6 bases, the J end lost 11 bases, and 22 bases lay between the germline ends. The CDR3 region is CASSLSYYRGSAFF. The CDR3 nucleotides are TGTGCCAGCAGCCTGAGTTACTATCGGGGATCTGCTTTCTTT.

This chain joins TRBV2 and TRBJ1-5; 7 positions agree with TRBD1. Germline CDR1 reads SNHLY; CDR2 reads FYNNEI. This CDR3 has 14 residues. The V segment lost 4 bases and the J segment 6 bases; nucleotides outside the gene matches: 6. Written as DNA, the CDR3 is TGTGCCAGCAGTGTCCCCACAGGGGTTCAGCCCCAGCATTTT. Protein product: CASSVPTGVQPQHF.

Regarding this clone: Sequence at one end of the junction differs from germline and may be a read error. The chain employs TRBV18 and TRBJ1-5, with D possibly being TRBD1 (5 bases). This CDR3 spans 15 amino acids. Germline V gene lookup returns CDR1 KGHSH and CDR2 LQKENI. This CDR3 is CASSPLGGGNQPQHF. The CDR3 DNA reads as TGTGCCAGCTCTCCACTGGGGGGGGGCAATCAGCCCCAGCATTTT.

This CDR3 is CASSWRHQETQYF. The CDR3 DNA is TGTGCCAGCAGTTGGAGGCACCAAGAGACCCAGTACTTC. This rearrangement joins TRBV2 to TRBJ2-5, with D perhaps matching TRBD2 (5 bases). In germline, CDR1 is SNHLY, CDR2 FYNNEI. The CDR3 spans 13 residues. Trimming took 5 bases from V and 0 from J, leaving 7 bases between them.

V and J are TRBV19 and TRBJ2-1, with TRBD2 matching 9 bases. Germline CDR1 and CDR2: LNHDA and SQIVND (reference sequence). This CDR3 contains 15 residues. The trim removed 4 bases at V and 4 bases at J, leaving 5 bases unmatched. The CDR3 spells CASSRVAGGYNEQFF. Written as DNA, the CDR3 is TGTGCCAGTAGTAGGGTGGCGGGGGGGTACAATGAGCAGTTCTTC.

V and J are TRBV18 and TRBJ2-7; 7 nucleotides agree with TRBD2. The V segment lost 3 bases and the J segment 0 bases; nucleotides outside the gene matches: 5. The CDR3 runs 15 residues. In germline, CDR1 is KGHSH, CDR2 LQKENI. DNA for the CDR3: TGTGCCAGCTCACCGAGCGGGGCTAGCTCCTACGAGCAGTACTTC. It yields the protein CASSPSGASSYEQYF.

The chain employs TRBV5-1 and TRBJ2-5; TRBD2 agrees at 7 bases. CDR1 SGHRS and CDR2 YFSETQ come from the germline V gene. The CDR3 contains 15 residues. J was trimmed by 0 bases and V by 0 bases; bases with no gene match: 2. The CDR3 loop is CASSLGTRNQETQYF. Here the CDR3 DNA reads TGCGCCAGCAGCTTGGGGACTAGGAACCAAGAGACCCAGTACTTC.